The 31 T cell receptor beta chains given below trace back to one sample, sequenced in a study of cytomegalovirus exposure and HLA in healthy donors. The primer mix had 60 Vbeta and 13 Jbeta primers. Here immunoSEQ multiplex PCR was the method, and the copy in TCRdb shows in-frame clones only, minus some. The repertoire holds more than 90,000 clones, with roughly 82% as singletons. Sequencing used PBMCs. These receptors were obtained from a human donor in good health.

The chain has TRBV11-2 and TRBJ2-7; D is unresolved. This CDR3 is built from 12 residues. The germline V and J ends were trimmed by 4 bases and 0 bases, with 4 bases remaining between them. Germline-derived CDR1 and CDR2 are SGHAT and FQNNGV. The CDR3: CASSSSSYEQYF. In nucleotides, the CDR3 is TGTGCCAGCAGCTCCAGCTCCTACGAGCAGTACTTC. The full variable domain, rest sourced from reference TRBV11-2 and TRBJ2-7, is EAGVAQSPRYKIIEKRQSVAFWCNPISGHATLYWYQQILGQGPKLLIQFQNNGVVDDSQLPKDRFSAERLKGVDSTLKIQPAKLEDSAVYLCASSSSSYEQYFGPGTRLTVT.

CDR3 nucleotides: TGTGCCAGCAGCTTGGAGCAATATGGCTACACCTTC. Translation: CASSLEQYGYTF. The J gene is TRBJ1-2, the V gene TRBV5-4; D is uncertain. The CDR3 totals 12 residues. Germline V CDR1 and CDR2: SGHNT, YYREEE (reference sequence). Trimming removed 0 bases at V and 5 bases at J, with 5 bases between.

This chain joins TRBV27 and TRBJ2-3; TRBD2 matches 12 bases. V was clipped by 3 bases and J by 5 bases; unmatched bases: 15. Germline CDR1 is MNHEY and CDR2 is SMNVEV (reference sequence). The CDR3 consists of 19 residues. The CDR3 sequence: CASSFLRLAGGAGVDTQYF. In nucleotides, the CDR3 is TGTGCCAGCAGTTTTCTCCGGCTAGCGGGAGGGGCGGGAGTAGATACGCAGTATTTT.

The CDR3 reads CASSLISHTGELFF. DNA for the CDR3: TGTGCCAGCAGCTTAATCTCTCACACCGGGGAGCTGTTTTTT. The gene calls are TRBV7-9 and TRBJ2-2; no firm D call. The germline gives CDR1 SEHNR, CDR2 FQNEAQ (reference sequence). V gave up 2 bases and J gave up 3 bases, with 7 bases separating them. This CDR3 has 14 amino acids.

The chain couples TRBV11-2 to TRBJ2-5; D is possibly TRBD2 (6 bases). V lost 6 bases, J lost 5 bases, and 19 bases lay in between. Germline CDR1 is SGHAT and CDR2 is FQNNGV. This CDR3 has 15 amino acids. CDR3 DNA sequence: TGTGCCAGCAGTGTTGGGACTCCATCGAGGGAGACCCAGTACTTC. It encodes CASSVGTPSRETQYF.

The V gene is TRBV6-5, the J gene TRBJ2-7; 8 bases are a match to TRBD1. Per germline, CDR1 MNHEY and CDR2 SVGAGI. V lost 5 bases, J lost 9 bases, and 12 bases stayed unmatched. The CDR3 has 14 residues. Here the CDR3 reads CASSDGTGICGQYF. The CDR3 nucleotides read TGTGCCAGCAGTGACGGGACAGGCATATGCGGGCAGTACTTC.

Here the CDR3 reads CASMQGHGYTF. In DNA, the CDR3 is TGTGCCAGTATGCAGGGCCATGGCTACACCTTC. The J gene is TRBJ1-2, the V gene TRBV19; D possibly corresponds to TRBD1 (5 bases). This CDR3 comprises 11 residues. The ends were cut back, 7 bases at V and 6 bases at J, with 9 bases in the middle. Germline CDR1 is LNHDA and CDR2 is SQIVND (reference sequence).

The genes are TRBV5-8 and TRBJ2-7; 7 bases match TRBD1. The V gene's germline CDR1 is SGHTS and CDR2 YDEGEE. CDR3 length equals 15 residues. With 3 bases clipped from V and 4 bases from J, the junction kept 10 bases outside the gene matches. The CDR3 reads CASSSRGQGVYEQYF. The CDR3 DNA is TGTGCCAGCAGCTCCCGGGGCCAGGGGGTGTACGAGCAGTACTTC. Full variable domain (missing parts from reference TRBV5-8 and TRBJ2-7): EAGVTQSPTHLIKTRGQQATLRCSPISGHTSVYWYQQALGLGLQFLLWYDEGEERNRGNFPPRFSGRQFPNYSSELNVNALELEDSALYLCASSSRGQGVYEQYFGPGTRLTVT.

This chain connects TRBV5-1 to TRBJ1-4, with D possibly being TRBD1 (5 bases). V shed 6 bases and J shed 8 bases, with 17 bases lying between them. The CDR3 extends over 14 amino acids. Looked up from germline, CDR1 is SGHRS and CDR2 is YFSETQ. The CDR3, as DNA: TGCGCCAGCAACCTGGGAGGGGTTGAGGAAAAACTGTTTTTT. Translating it yields CASNLGGVEEKLFF.

V usage is TRBV2 and J usage is TRBJ1-5; D gene ambiguous. The V gene lost 2 bases and the J gene lost 11 bases, with 19 bases spanning the gap. The CDR3 spans 15 residues. Germline loops: CDR1 SNHLY, CDR2 FYNNEI. CDR3 nucleotides: TGTGCCAGCAGTGAACAACCGGGAGGCTTCGGGGCCCAGCATTTT. Its translation is CASSEQPGGFGAQHF.

This clone has only one observation. V gene TRBV9 combines with J gene TRBJ1-3; 8 nucleotides agree with TRBD1. This CDR3 contains 16 residues. From germline, CDR1 is SGDLS and CDR2 YYNGEE. V dropped 3 bases and J dropped 1; count of bases not matched to a gene: 6. The CDR3, as DNA: TGTGCCAGCAGCGCGACAGGGGCGTATTCTGGAAACACCATATATTTT. As protein: CASSATGAYSGNTIYF.

This clone was observed a few times. CDR3 DNA sequence: TGTGCCAGCAGTGACTCTAGCGGGGGGGCCGGGGAGCTGTTTTTT. It is translated as CASSDSSGGAGELFF. V is TRBV6-4 and J is TRBJ2-2; TRBD2 matches at 11 bases. V was pared by 0 bases and J by 6 bases, with 0 bases of the junction left unmatched. Germline values: CDR1 MRHNA, CDR2 SNTAGT. This CDR3 contains 15 residues.

The CDR3 DNA is TGTGCCACCAGCAGAGCCGCAGGGGTTAGAGTCGAGGATGAGCAGTTCTTC. It encodes CATSRAAGVRVEDEQFF. The V gene is TRBV15, the J gene TRBJ2-1, with TRBD1 as a possible D gene (6 bases). This CDR3 is 17 amino acids long. CDR1 and CDR2 from the germline V gene are LNHNV and YYDKDF (reference sequence). Trimming took off 1 base at V and 8 bases at J, with 21 bases between the two ends.

This clone was picked up one time. The chain joins TRBV18 to TRBJ1-4, with 10 bases matching TRBD1. This CDR3 region has 16 residues. Germline values: CDR1 KGHSH, CDR2 LQKENI. Unmatched junction bases numbered 4, after V lost 6 bases and J lost 0 bases. The DNA for the CDR3 is TGTGCCAGCTCGCGGGACAGGGGATCAACTAATGAAAAACTGTTTTTT. Its translation is CASSRDRGSTNEKLFF. Based on the CDR3 plus reference TRBV18 and TRBJ1-4, the full variable domain is NAGVMQNPRHLVRRRGQEARLRCSPMKGHSHVYWYRQLPEEGLKFMVYLQKENIIDESGMPKERFSAEFPKEGPSILRIQQVVRGDSAAYFCASSRDRGSTNEKLFFGSGTQLSVL.

This clone showed up just a few times. The genes are TRBV5-6 and TRBJ2-7; D unresolved. The CDR3 extends over 13 amino acids. Germline V gene lookup returns CDR1 SGHDT and CDR2 YYEEEE. V lost 0 bases to trimming and J lost 0 bases, with 4 bases between them. The CDR3 spells CASSLDYSYEQYF. The CDR3 bases are TGTGCCAGCAGCTTGGATTACTCCTACGAGCAGTACTTC.

In this sample, this clone turned up a few times. The chain is built from TRBV6-5 and TRBJ2-7; 9 bases align to TRBD1. The CDR3 length is 13 residues. V was clipped by 7 bases and J by 6 bases; unmatched bases: 7. Germline V gives CDR1 MNHEY, CDR2 SVGAGI. CDR3 nucleotides: TGTGCCAGCATGGGGACAGGGTTGGGCGAGCAGTACTTC. Protein: CASMGTGLGEQYF.

This chain connects TRBV19 to TRBJ2-3; 14 bases are a match to TRBD2. V lost 4 bases and J lost 7; bases outside the gene matches: 7. Looked up from germline, CDR1 is LNHDA and CDR2 is SQIVND (reference sequence). The CDR3 length is 16 residues. The CDR3 loop reads CASSTGTSGSWNTQYF. CDR3 nucleotides: TGTGCCAGTAGTACCGGGACTAGCGGGAGTTGGAATACGCAGTATTTT.

This clone was found a few times. The chain combines TRBV11-2 with TRBJ1-2; the D gene is possibly TRBD1 (5 bases). The CDR3 is 15 residues long. V was cut by 4 bases and J by 0 bases, with 12 bases left in between. The V gene's germline CDR1 is SGHAT and CDR2 FQNNGV. The DNA of the CDR3 is TGTGCCAGCAGCTCTCGGACATTCGCTAACTATGGCTACACCTTC. Protein product: CASSSRTFANYGYTF.

The rearrangement uses TRBV19 and TRBJ2-5; the D gene is possibly TRBD2 (6 bases). Germline values: CDR1 LNHDA, CDR2 SQIVND (reference sequence). Trimming left V 5 bases short and J 0 bases short, with 19 bases between. This CDR3 is 17 amino acids long. DNA for the CDR3: TGTGCCAGTAGTTTGCCTGGCGGGAACTTAGACCAAGAGACCCAGTACTTC. Encoded protein: CASSLPGGNLDQETQYF.

The J gene is TRBJ2-1, the V gene TRBV7-9; D perhaps matches TRBD2 (7 bases). V was clipped by 1 base and J by 0 bases, with 16 bases between them. Germline lookup yields CDR1 SEHNR and CDR2 FQNEAQ (reference sequence). The CDR3 consists of 18 residues. The CDR3 reads CASSLEGGSQRSYNEQFF. CDR3 bases: TGTGCCAGCAGCTTAGAGGGGGGGTCACAGCGCTCCTACAATGAGCAGTTCTTC.

The gene calls are TRBV7-9 and TRBJ1-1; TRBD1 matches at 12 bases. CDR3 size: 15 residues. The V gene end was trimmed by 7 bases and the J gene end by 3 bases; junction bases not matched to a gene: 6. Germline lookup yields CDR1 SEHNR and CDR2 FQNEAQ (reference sequence). The CDR3 loop is CASIGTGGEDTEAFF. The CDR3 DNA follows: TGTGCCAGCATCGGGACAGGGGGCGAGGACACTGAAGCTTTCTTT.

This clone appeared a single time. The chain has TRBV6-5 and TRBJ2-7; 9 nucleotides line up with TRBD1. The length of the CDR3 is 14 residues. CDR1 and CDR2 (germline): MNHEY, SVGAGI. V was pared by 5 bases and J by 3 bases, with 5 bases of the junction left unmatched. For the CDR3, the DNA is TGTGCCAGCAGTACTCGGACAGGGGACTACGAGCAGTACTTC. Protein: CASSTRTGDYEQYF.

This clone was counted once. The V gene is TRBV9, the J gene TRBJ2-7; 8 nucleotides align to TRBD1. Germline CDR1 is SGDLS and CDR2 is YYNGEE. V lost 0 bases, J lost 3 bases, and 5 bases stayed unmatched. The CDR3 covers 15 residues. The CDR3: CASSVGSGGVYEQYF. The DNA of the CDR3 is TGTGCCAGCAGCGTAGGATCAGGGGGCGTCTACGAGCAGTACTTC.

This clone was recorded a few times. This rearrangement joins TRBV11-2 to TRBJ2-7, with D possibly being TRBD2 (6 bases). Germline V gene sequence: CDR1 SGHAT, CDR2 FQNNGV. The CDR3 spans 13 residues. V was pared by 7 bases and J by 2 bases, with 12 bases between. The CDR3, as DNA: TGTGCCAGCATAGGGACTGACCCCTACGAGCAGTACTTC. Its translation is CASIGTDPYEQYF.

This chain joins TRBV5-1 and TRBJ2-3, with D perhaps TRBD1 (6 bases). Germline lookup yields CDR1 SGHRS and CDR2 YFSETQ. Trimming took off 0 bases at V and 10 bases at J, with 15 bases between the two ends. CDR3 length: 14 residues. DNA for the CDR3: TGCGCCAGCAGCTTGGCCACAGGGTCGGATTCGCAGTATTTT. This sequence encodes CASSLATGSDSQYF. The variable domain in full, completed from reference TRBV5-1 and TRBJ2-3, reads KAGVTQTPRYLIKTRGQQVTLSCSPISGHRSVSWYQQTPGQGLQFLFEYFSETQRNKGNFPGRFSGRQFSNSRSEMNVSTLELGDSALYLCASSLATGSDSQYFGPGTRLTVL.

As concerns this clone: At one boundary the junction diverges from the germline segment, which might be a read error. This chain joins TRBV27 and TRBJ1-6; the D is unclear. CDR3 length: 16 amino acids. Germline values: CDR1 MNHEY, CDR2 SMNVEV (reference sequence). CDR3 bases: TGTACCAGCAGTTTATTGTCAGACTCCTATAATTCACCCCTCCACTTT. Translation: CTSSLLSDSYNSPLHF.

This clone has more than one count but fewer than ten. This chain connects TRBV19 to TRBJ2-2, with 12 bases fitting TRBD2. This CDR3 region has 15 residues. Germline-derived CDR1 and CDR2 are LNHDA and SQIVND (reference sequence). V was clipped by 4 bases and J by 4 bases; unmatched bases: 1. The CDR3 sequence: CASSTLAGGTGELFF. The CDR3 DNA reads as TGTGCCAGTAGTACACTAGCGGGGGGCACCGGGGAGCTGTTTTTT. Supplemented by reference TRBV19 and TRBJ2-2, the full variable domain reads DGGITQSPKYLFRKEGQNVTLSCEQNLNHDAMYWYRQDPGQGLRLIYYSQIVNDFQKGDIAEGYSVSREKKESFPLTVTSAQKNPTAFYLCASSTLAGGTGELFFGEGSRLTVL.

This clone occurred once. The chain is built from TRBV30 and TRBJ2-5; D possibly corresponds to TRBD2 (5 bases). Trimming took 6 bases from V and 6 from J, leaving 17 bases between them. The CDR3 runs to 13 residues. From germline, CDR1 is GTSNPN and CDR2 SVGIG (reference sequence). The CDR3 region has the DNA TGTGCCTGCTTTGGACTGGGCCCCAAGACCCAGTACTTC. Amino acid sequence: CACFGLGPKTQYF.

The chain combines TRBV6-5 with TRBJ1-2; D gene unclear. Germline V lookup: CDR1 MNHEY, CDR2 SVGAGI. The CDR3 totals 16 residues. The V gene lost 3 bases and the J gene lost 3 bases, with 17 bases spanning the gap. The CDR3, as DNA: TGTGCCAGCAGTTATGCCCAGCGGGTCTCCTACTATGGCTACACCTTC. Protein sequence: CASSYAQRVSYYGYTF.

The J gene is TRBJ2-2, the V gene TRBV5-6; D call uncertain. The CDR3 is 14 residues long. Trimming removed 0 bases at V and 4 bases at J, with 7 bases between. Germline V gene lookup returns CDR1 SGHDT and CDR2 YYEEEE. The CDR3 protein is CASSLALATGELFF. CDR3 nucleotide sequence: TGTGCCAGCAGCTTGGCCTTGGCCACCGGGGAGCTGTTTTTT.

This clone was detected only once. The chain combines TRBV5-1 with TRBJ1-2; 8 bases are shared with TRBD1. Germline V lookup: CDR1 SGHRS, CDR2 YFSETQ. The CDR3 length is 14 residues. Unmatched junction bases numbered 4, after V lost 4 bases and J lost 2 bases. The CDR3 DNA reads TGCGCCAGCAGCACAGGACAGGGCAACTATGGCTACACCTTC. Its protein is CASSTGQGNYGYTF.